The T cell receptor (beta chain) under discussion was sequenced for a study of CD8+ T cells in alopecia areata. Following RNA extraction, reverse transcription yielded cDNA that acted as the sequencing template. Clones were read by immunoSEQ multiplex PCR, and TCRdb kept only the in-frame ones, dropping some. Of about 210,000 clones detected, more than 45% appear once; the ten largest clones hold 1.5% to 2%. The treatment: oral pan-JAK inhibitor, 5-10 mg twice daily. Per the germline V gene, CDR1 is MNHEY and CDR2 is SVGAGI. Deletions cut 6 bases from V and 7 bases from J, with 12 bases between. The CDR3 extends over 13 amino acids.

The J gene is TRBJ2-2, the V gene TRBV6-5; D may be TRBD1 (6 bases). Sequencing used CD4+ T cells sorted from blood, obtained at week 4, from a patient treated with tofacitinib. The receptor comes from a human donor with alopecia areata. This chain's CDR3 is CASRPQGFGELFF. In DNA form, the CDR3 reads TGTGCCAGCAGGCCGCAGGGGTTCGGGGAGCTGTTTTTT.